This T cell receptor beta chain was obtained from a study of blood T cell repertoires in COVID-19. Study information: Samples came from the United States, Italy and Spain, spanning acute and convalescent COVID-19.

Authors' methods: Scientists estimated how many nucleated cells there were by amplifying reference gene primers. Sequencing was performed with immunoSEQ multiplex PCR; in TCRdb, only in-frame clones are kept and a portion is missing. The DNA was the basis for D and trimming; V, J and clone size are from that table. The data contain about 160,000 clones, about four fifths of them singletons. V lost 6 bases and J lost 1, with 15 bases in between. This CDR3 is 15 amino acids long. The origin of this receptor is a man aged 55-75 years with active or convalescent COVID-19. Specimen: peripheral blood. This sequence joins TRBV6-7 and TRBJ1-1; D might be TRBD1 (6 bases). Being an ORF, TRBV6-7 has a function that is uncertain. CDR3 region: CASSRWTATNTEAFF. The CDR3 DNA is TGTGCCAGCAGCAGATGGACAGCGACGAACACTGAAGCTTTCTTT.